A single T cell receptor beta chain is shown here with its context. TCRdb reanalysed the RT-PCR reads using MiXCR and keeps one entry per CDR3 protein. The top ten hold around 7.2% of the sample, which has hundreds of thousands of distinct CDR3 sequences, 16% seen once. This entry comes from a study of patients and donors after allogeneic stem cell transplantation. CDR3 size: 16 residues. The germline gives CDR1 LGHNA, CDR2 YSLEER. V was trimmed by 0 bases and J by 0 bases, leaving 9 bases between them. This chain connects TRBV4-3 to TRBJ1-5; no reliable D call. The sequence was obtained from a human donor who was either an allogeneic HSCT recipient or a stem cell or donor lymphocyte infusion donor (not recorded which). It is not recorded whose cells these are; they may come from a transplant donor. The specimen was blood, either unsorted or a sorted T cell fraction (not recorded which). CDR3 region: CASSQDARYSNQPQHF. CDR3 nucleotide sequence: TGCGCCAGCAGCCAAGACGCCAGATATAGCAATCAGCCCCAGCATTTT.